This TCR beta chain emerged from a study of naive and memory T cell subsets. The CDR3 contains 15 residues. The germline V gene has CDR1 LGHDT and CDR2 YNNKEL (reference sequence). V lost 2 bases and J 0 bases, leaving 8 bases between the germline ends. The beta constant-region primer was an equimolar mix of two oligonucleotides covering TRBC1 and TRBC2. TCRdb reprocessed the UMI-ligation and nested PCR reads via MiXCR and lists one record per CDR3 protein. In the table there are roughly 140,000 distinct CDR3 sequences, over 15% of which are singletons. This clonotype was obtained from a human donor in good health. The gene calls are TRBV3-1 and TRBJ2-1, with D possibly TRBD2 on 6 matching bases. The source material was naive CD4+ T cells from blood. The chain's CDR3 is CASSQLRDSYNEQFF. The CDR3 region has the DNA TGTGCCAGCAGCCAATTGCGGGACTCCTACAATGAGCAGTTCTTC.